This T cell receptor beta chain was obtained from a study of cytomegalovirus exposure and HLA in healthy donors. At the level of the study: Around 85 million unique TCR sequences came from HLA-typed donors in an early release. Study-wide findings and caveats: A prior analysis recorded that most TCR beta V segments were productive about 90% or about 30% of the time.

The study ran its PCR with 60 Vbeta and 13 Jbeta primers. Generated by immunoSEQ multiplex PCR, the TCRdb table keeps only in-frame clones and is missing some. The data show about 160,000 clones, 79% seen once. In germline, CDR1 is MDHEN, CDR2 SYDVKM. The length of the CDR3 is 13 residues. V gave up 6 bases and J gave up 5 bases; unmatched junction bases: 6. In the case of this clone: Its antigen is as yet unknown.

The source material was PBMCs. This chain connects TRBV28 to TRBJ2-7; 8 nucleotides align to TRBD2. This clonotype originated in a man in his forties or fifties in good health and CMV-seronegative. The CDR3 spells CASRPSGRNEQYF. For the CDR3, the DNA is TGTGCCAGCAGACCAAGCGGGAGAAACGAGCAGTACTTC.